Each of the 16 T cell receptor beta chains below was sequenced from the same sample in a study of shared clonotypes between healthy human individuals. The data were produced by immunoSEQ multiplex PCR, yet TCRdb's version contains in-frame clones alone and is incomplete. The sample yields some 2,000,000 clones, about 94% seen once. Naive-designated CD8 cells lacked CD45RO, were positively enriched for CCR7, and omitted terminally differentiated effector memory CD45RA+ cells. Input material: naive CD8+ T cells sorted from blood. The origin of the receptors is a young man in good health.

The gene calls are TRBV27 and TRBJ2-2, with 8 bases fitting TRBD1. Germline assignment: CDR1 MNHEY and CDR2 SMNVEV (reference sequence). V lost 6 bases to trimming and J lost 8 bases; unmatched junction nucleotides: 11. The length of the CDR3 is 15 residues. The CDR3 DNA reads TGTGCCAGCAGCCCCTCCACGCAGGGGGCTGGGGAGCTGTTTTTT. Translation: CASSPSTQGAGELFF.

The chain uses TRBV6-5 and TRBJ2-5; the D is unclear. This CDR3 spans 12 amino acids. The V and J ends lost 2 bases and 9 bases respectively, with 10 bases between them. CDR1 is MNHEY, CDR2 SVGAGI, per germline. This CDR3 is CASSYGSGAQYF. The CDR3 DNA follows: TGTGCCAGCAGTTACGGCAGTGGAGCCCAGTACTTC.

In its sample, this clone was seen once. The chain couples TRBV5-1 to TRBJ2-1; 15 positions match TRBD2. V shed 5 bases, J shed 4 bases, and the junction held 4 bases outside the gene matches. CDR1 and CDR2 from the germline V gene are SGHRS and YFSETQ. The CDR3 extends over 16 amino acids. This CDR3 reads CASSFGLAGGYNEQFF. The CDR3 DNA sequence: TGCGCCAGCAGTTTTGGACTAGCGGGAGGGTACAATGAGCAGTTCTTC. Drawing the rest from reference TRBV5-1 and TRBJ2-1, the complete variable domain is KAGVTQTPRYLIKTRGQQVTLSCSPISGHRSVSWYQQTPGQGLQFLFEYFSETQRNKGNFPGRFSGRQFSNSRSEMNVSTLELGDSALYLCASSFGLAGGYNEQFFGPGTRLTVL.

This chain uses TRBV19 with TRBJ2-1; 9 nucleotides agree with TRBD2. The CDR3 loop spans 16 amino acids. Losses at the gene ends were 2 bases for V and 5 bases for J; bases not matched to a gene: 7. Per germline, CDR1 LNHDA and CDR2 SQIVND (reference sequence). The chain's CDR3 is CASSIRPAGGDNEQFF. As DNA, the CDR3 is TGTGCCAGTAGTATAAGGCCCGCGGGGGGGGACAATGAGCAGTTCTTC.

This clone was recorded only once. Other DNA sequences in the sample encode the same CDR3. The chain joins TRBV27 to TRBJ2-5, with unresolved D. The CDR3 has 13 amino acids. Per germline, CDR1 MNHEY and CDR2 SMNVEV (reference sequence). V lost 3 bases and J 2 bases, leaving 7 bases between the germline ends. The DNA for the CDR3 is TGTGCCAGCAGTTTCCTGGGACAAGAGACCCAGTACTTC. Translated, it gives CASSFLGQETQYF.

The chain uses TRBV6-6 and TRBJ2-1; D is undetermined. The V gene lost 9 bases and the J gene lost 8 bases, with 14 bases spanning the gap. The CDR3 totals 12 residues. CDR1 and CDR2 from the germline V gene are MNHNY and SVGAGI (reference sequence). This chain's CDR3 is CASLGPRDEQFF. The CDR3, as DNA: TGTGCCAGTTTGGGCCCTCGGGATGAGCAGTTCTTC.

The chain couples TRBV11-2 to TRBJ2-7; D is perhaps TRBD2 (5 bases). Trimming removed 1 base from V and 3 bases from J, with 10 bases in between. The germline gives CDR1 SGHAT, CDR2 FQNNGV. CDR3 length equals 14 residues. This CDR3 reads CASSLGAGHYEQYF. DNA of the CDR3: TGTGCCAGCAGCTTAGGTGCGGGCCACTACGAGCAGTACTTC.

In its sample, this clone was seen once. The chain links TRBV11-2 to TRBJ2-7, with D possibly TRBD2 on 6 matching bases. The CDR3 is made up of 17 amino acids. V shed 0 bases and J shed 0 bases, with 15 bases lying between them. Germline values: CDR1 SGHAT, CDR2 FQNNGV. The chain's CDR3 is CASSLDQLAGFSYEQYF. The CDR3, as DNA: TGTGCCAGCAGCTTAGATCAGCTTGCGGGGTTCTCCTACGAGCAGTACTTC.

This sequence joins TRBV28 and TRBJ2-7, with D perhaps assigned TRBD1 or TRBD2 (7 bases each). The V gene's germline CDR1 is MDHEN and CDR2 SYDVKM. The CDR3 length is 17 residues. V was cut by 5 bases and J by 3 bases, with 23 bases left in between. CDR3 loop: CASSRNPLSGGGYEQYF. CDR3 DNA: TGTGCCAGCAGTCGAAACCCTCTCTCAGGGGGGGGCTACGAGCAGTACTTC. Together with reference TRBV28 and TRBJ2-7, the CDR3 gives the full variable domain: DVKVTQSSRYLVKRTGEKVFLECVQDMDHENMFWYRQDPGLGLRLIYFSYDVKMKEKGDIPEGYSVSREKKERFSLILESASTNQTSMYLCASSRNPLSGGGYEQYFGPGTRLTVT.

Comment on this clone: This CDR3 is also generated by other DNA sequences in the sample. This sequence joins TRBV9 and TRBJ2-2; D unclear. Trimming stripped 3 bases from V and 2 bases from J, with 5 bases between. This CDR3 has 13 residues. Germline loops: CDR1 SGDLS, CDR2 YYNGEE. The CDR3: CASSGANTGELFF. The DNA of the CDR3 is TGTGCCAGCAGCGGTGCCAACACCGGGGAGCTGTTTTTT.

J is TRBJ2-1 and V is TRBV10-2; 7 nucleotides line up with TRBD2. V gave up 4 bases and J gave up 0 bases; unmatched junction bases: 9. This CDR3 spans 17 amino acids. CDR1 is WSHSY and CDR2 is SAAADI in the germline V gene. CDR3 protein: CASSVAEGGSSYNEQFF. The CDR3, as DNA: TGCGCCAGCAGTGTAGCCGAAGGCGGGAGCTCCTACAATGAGCAGTTCTTC.

V and J are TRBV9 and TRBJ2-7, with D perhaps TRBD1 (5 bases). Germline V CDR1 and CDR2: SGDLS, YYNGEE. Trimming cost V 3 bases and J 2 bases, with 12 bases left between them. The CDR3 sequence is 14 residues long. The chain's CDR3 is CASSATGPPYEQYF. Here the CDR3 DNA reads TGTGCCAGCAGCGCAACAGGTCCTCCCTACGAGCAGTACTTC. Combining the CDR3 with reference TRBV9 and TRBJ2-7 gives the whole variable domain DSGVTQTPKHLITATGQRVTLRCSPRSGDLSVYWYQQSLDQGLQFLIQYYNGEERAKGNILERFSAQQFPDLHSELNLSSLELGDSALYFCASSATGPPYEQYFGPGTRLTVT.

The V and J genes are TRBV5-6 and TRBJ1-2, with TRBD1 matching 7 bases. This CDR3 has 13 residues. V lost 5 bases and J lost 5; bases outside the gene matches: 6. Germline V gene sequence: CDR1 SGHDT, CDR2 YYEEEE. The CDR3 loop is CASRVGTEYGYTF. The CDR3 DNA reads TGTGCCAGCAGGGTTGGGACAGAGTATGGCTACACCTTC.

This chain uses TRBV11-2 with TRBJ2-1, with 7 bases matching TRBD2. The CDR3 runs to 15 residues. Germline assignment: CDR1 SGHAT and CDR2 FQNNGV. The junction had 8 bases not matched to a gene; V was cut back by 5 bases and J by 4 bases. The CDR3 protein is CASSPRRGTYNEQFF. The CDR3 region has the DNA TGTGCCAGCAGCCCTCGGCGGGGGACTTACAATGAGCAGTTCTTC.

The chain joins TRBV5-1 to TRBJ2-7, with D unresolved. This CDR3 is 12 amino acids long. V lost 0 bases and J 6 bases, leaving 7 bases between the germline ends. Germline lookup yields CDR1 SGHRS and CDR2 YFSETQ. This CDR3 is CASSLESVEQYF. As DNA, the CDR3 is TGCGCCAGCAGCTTGGAAAGTGTCGAGCAGTACTTC.

This CDR3 is CASSQHDTLEAFF. Written as DNA, the CDR3 is TGTGCCAGCAGCCAACACGACACCCTCGAAGCTTTCTTT. The V and J genes are TRBV7-2 and TRBJ1-1; no clear D. Germline V lookup: CDR1 SGHTA, CDR2 FQGNSA. Trimming left V 5 bases short and J 8 bases short, with 15 bases between. This CDR3 has 13 residues.